The clone carrying this T cell receptor (beta chain) was detected only a few times. Its target is not known. The CDR3 has 13 residues. V gave up 5 bases and J gave up 1 base, with 8 bases separating them. Germline-derived CDR1 and CDR2 are SGHAT and FQNNGV. These data are taken from a study of beta chain features in type 1 diabetes. Study-wide points: It was possible that PCR favored shorter templates, equally so in patients and controls. cDNA sequencing could over-represent cells with high TCR expression. Naive, central memory and Treg TCRB repertoires appeared more alike in patients than in healthy donors. When Type 1 diabetes patients were examined, their TCRB CDR3s proved moderately but significantly shorter in all four CD4+ subsets.

Sequenced material consisted of expressed TCRB transcripts (all of the isolated RNA was reverse transcribed). Libraries were prepared by immunoSEQ multiplex PCR; TCRdb keeps only in-frame clonotypes and omits some of them. The profile covers a few hundred thousand clones, with roughly a tenth appearing a single time and about 0.64% taken by the ten largest. Material for sequencing was central memory CD4+ T cells from blood. This TCR was sampled from a man younger than 40 with type 1 diabetes. The V gene is TRBV11-2, the J gene TRBJ1-1, with unresolved D. The CDR3 coding sequence is TGTGCCAGCAGCGCGGTCCCGAACACTGAAGCTTTCTTT. This codes for CASSAVPNTEAFF.